These 28 T cell receptor beta chains were all obtained from the same sample, sequenced in a study of cytotoxic CD8 clonotypes in ibrutinib-treated CLL. The repertoire was sequenced with immunoSEQ multiplex PCR; TCRdb's copy has only in-frame clones and lacks some. The sample holds around 140,000 clones, more than 70% seen once. The sample here was PBMCs, taken after 36 months of ibrutinib treatment. These receptors were obtained from a human donor with chronic lymphocytic leukemia.

The V gene is TRBV19, the J gene TRBJ2-5; tentative D call: TRBD1 (6 bases). V lost 9 bases to trimming and J lost 3 bases, with 11 bases between them. CDR3 length equals 12 residues. Germline CDR1 and CDR2: LNHDA and SQIVND (reference sequence). CDR3 residues: CARQGLKETQYF. CDR3 DNA: TGTGCCAGACAGGGTTTGAAAGAGACCCAGTACTTC.

This chain connects TRBV5-6 to TRBJ2-2; D tentatively fits TRBD1 or TRBD2 (5 bases each). The CDR3 spans 17 residues. Germline CDR1 reads SGHDT; CDR2 reads YYEEEE. Trimming took 4 bases from V and 0 from J, leaving 16 bases between them. This CDR3 is CASSRIGAATNTGELFF. The CDR3 bases are TGTGCCAGCAGCCGAATCGGGGCTGCCACGAACACCGGGGAGCTGTTTTTT.

The chain uses TRBV5-1 and TRBJ2-7, with 12 positions matching TRBD1. The CDR3 consists of 15 residues. Germline V gene lookup returns CDR1 SGHRS and CDR2 YFSETQ. J lost 4 bases, V lost 4 bases, and 6 bases had no gene match. In DNA, the CDR3 is TGCGCCAGCAGCCCCGGGACAGGGGGCCTTTACGAGCAGTACTTC. It codes for CASSPGTGGLYEQYF.

The chain couples TRBV19 to TRBJ2-7, with D perhaps matching TRBD1 (6 bases). V dropped 10 bases and J dropped 3 bases, with 19 bases sitting between them. CDR1 LNHDA and CDR2 SQIVND come from the germline V gene (reference sequence). The CDR3 is 14 residues long. The CDR3 protein is CATATRQVGYEQYF. The CDR3 nucleotides read TGTGCCACCGCGACCCGACAGGTTGGCTACGAGCAGTACTTC.

The V call is TRBV6-5, the J call TRBJ2-1, with a possible D match to TRBD2 (5 bases). Germline CDR1 and CDR2: MNHEY and SVGAGI. The germline V and J ends were trimmed by 6 bases and 0 bases, with 12 bases remaining between them. The CDR3 has 15 amino acids. The CDR3 DNA follows: TGTGCCAGCAGAGAGCGGTCGAGCTCCTACAATGAGCAGTTCTTC. The encoded protein is CASRERSSSYNEQFF.

This clone was counted only a few times. CDR3 nucleotide sequence: TGTGCCAGCAGTACCCGGACAGGGGGAATCGCTAACTATGGCTACACCTTC. The encoded protein is CASSTRTGGIANYGYTF. The chain carries TRBV28 and TRBJ1-2; 10 bases align to TRBD1. Germline V lookup: CDR1 MDHEN, CDR2 SYDVKM. There are 17 residues in the CDR3. V was clipped by 5 bases and J by 0 bases; unmatched bases: 9.

The chain carries TRBV2 and TRBJ2-7; TRBD2 might be the D (6 bases). The CDR3 is 12 amino acids. Germline V lookup: CDR1 SNHLY, CDR2 FYNNEI. V lost 2 bases and J 4 bases, leaving 6 bases between the germline ends. The CDR3 spells CASSERGYEQYF. The CDR3 nucleotides are TGTGCCAGCAGTGAACGGGGGTACGAGCAGTACTTC.

The gene calls are TRBV6-6 and TRBJ2-2, with D uncertain. Trimming pared 2 bases from V and 7 bases from J, leaving 5 bases between. Per the germline V gene, CDR1 is MNHNY and CDR2 is SVGAGI (reference sequence). The CDR3 contains 12 residues. The CDR3: CASSYLGGELFF. Written as DNA, the CDR3 is TGTGCCAGCAGTTACCTGGGCGGGGAGCTGTTTTTT.

V and J are TRBV14 and TRBJ2-2; D uncertain. With 4 bases removed from V and 6 bases from J, the gap between germline ends came to 9 bases. The CDR3 loop spans 13 amino acids. The V gene's germline CDR1 is SGHDN and CDR2 FVKESK. This CDR3 is CASSRLPAGELFF. Here the CDR3 DNA reads TGTGCCAGCAGCCGACTCCCAGCCGGGGAGCTGTTTTTT.

The chain carries TRBV5-1 and TRBJ1-5; possibly TRBD1 for D (5 bases). This CDR3 spans 15 amino acids. Deletions cut 4 bases from V and 4 bases from J, with 15 bases between. Per germline, CDR1 SGHRS and CDR2 YFSETQ. CDR3 protein: CASSMDTGGNQPQHF. The CDR3 coding sequence is TGCGCCAGCAGCATGGACACTGGTGGGAATCAGCCCCAGCATTTT.

This chain uses TRBV27 with TRBJ1-6; the match to TRBD1 covers 7 bases. The germline CDR1 and CDR2 sequences are MNHEY and SMNVEV (reference sequence). The V gene end was trimmed by 5 bases and the J gene end by 7 bases; junction bases not matched to a gene: 8. CDR3 length equals 15 residues. The CDR3 DNA is TGTGCCAGCAGTACATCCGGGACAGACAATTCACCCCTCCACTTT. This codes for CASSTSGTDNSPLHF.

V usage is TRBV5-1 and J usage is TRBJ1-2; D is possibly TRBD1 (5 bases). The germline gives CDR1 SGHRS, CDR2 YFSETQ. The CDR3 has 15 amino acids. Trimming removed 7 bases at V and 0 bases at J, with 16 bases between. Here the CDR3 DNA reads TGCGCCAGCGGACCCTGGACAAGAGCTAACTATGGCTACACCTTC. Its translation is CASGPWTRANYGYTF.

The rearrangement joins TRBV4-1 to TRBJ2-5, with D unclear. Germline lookup yields CDR1 MGHRA and CDR2 YSYEKL. The CDR3 consists of 13 residues. V lost 3 bases and J lost 4, with 9 bases in between. The CDR3 DNA is TGCGCCAGCAGCCAGAGCCCCCGAGAGACCCAGTACTTC. Residues: CASSQSPRETQYF.

The chain combines TRBV29-1 with TRBJ1-5, with TRBD1 as a possible D gene (6 bases). Germline loops: CDR1 SQVTM, CDR2 ANQGSEA. The CDR3 consists of 13 residues. Trimming took 4 bases from V and 5 from J, leaving 12 bases between them. Written as DNA, the CDR3 is TGCAGCGTTGGCAGGGGACTAGATCAGCCCCAGCATTTT. Its protein is CSVGRGLDQPQHF.

This clone showed up just once. V is TRBV5-1 and J is TRBJ2-2, with 9 positions matching TRBD2. The germline V gene encodes CDR1 SGHRS and CDR2 YFSETQ. V lost 1 base and J lost 5; bases outside the gene matches: 0. This CDR3 region has 14 residues. CDR3 in amino acids: CASSLSGGTGELFF. Written as DNA, the CDR3 is TGCGCCAGCAGCTTGAGCGGGGGGACCGGGGAGCTGTTTTTT.

This clone was counted once. The CDR3 sequence is CASSPGIGEQYF. CDR3 bases: TGTGCCAGCAGCCCCGGGATTGGTGAGCAGTACTTC. This chain connects TRBV7-8 to TRBJ2-7; tentative D call: TRBD2 (5 bases). The CDR3 runs 12 residues. The V end was cut by 5 bases, the J end by 7 bases, with 12 bases between. The V gene's germline CDR1 is SGHVS and CDR2 FQNEAQ.

V usage is TRBV30 and J usage is TRBJ1-1; D is possibly TRBD1 (6 bases). The CDR3 is 15 residues long. The V end lost 1 base, the J end lost 11 bases, and 23 bases lay between the germline ends. Germline values: CDR1 GTSNPN, CDR2 SVGIG (reference sequence). Here the CDR3 reads CAWSALGGGPILAFF. CDR3 nucleotides: TGTGCCTGGAGTGCCCTGGGAGGGGGGCCTATACTTGCTTTCTTT. The full variable domain, rest sourced from reference TRBV30 and TRBJ1-1, is SQTIHQWPATLVQPVGSPLSLECTVEGTSNPNLYWYRQAAGRGLQLLFYSVGIGQISSEVPQNLSASRPQDRQFILSSKKLLLSDSGFYLCAWSALGGGPILAFFGQGTRLTVV.

The chain links TRBV4-2 to TRBJ2-7; D is ambiguous. Germline CDR1 is LGHNA and CDR2 is YNFKEQ. The V end was cut by 0 bases, the J end by 0 bases, with 12 bases between. The CDR3 totals 16 residues. The CDR3 loop is CASSQDSLGNSYEQYF. Here the CDR3 DNA reads TGTGCCAGCAGCCAAGATAGTCTAGGGAACTCCTACGAGCAGTACTTC.

The gene calls are TRBV28 and TRBJ1-3; 12 bases align to TRBD1. CDR1 MDHEN and CDR2 SYDVKM come from the germline V gene. CDR3 size: 13 residues. V was pared by 8 bases and J by 8 bases, with 4 bases of the junction left unmatched. CDR3 bases: TGTGCCAGCCGGGGACAGGGGGCGTACACCATATATTTT. Translating it yields CASRGQGAYTIYF.

V gene TRBV5-6 combines with J gene TRBJ1-6, with D unresolved. V was trimmed by 2 bases and J by 5 bases, leaving 14 bases between them. This CDR3 comprises 16 residues. In germline, CDR1 is SGHDT, CDR2 YYEEEE. The CDR3 DNA reads TGTGCCAGCAGCTTTGTCTCCGGCTGGCATAATTCACCCCTCCACTTT. This translates into CASSFVSGWHNSPLHF.

The chain joins TRBV4-1 to TRBJ1-5; D unresolved. From germline, CDR1 is MGHRA and CDR2 YSYEKL. Trimming cost V 0 bases and J 9 bases, with 12 bases left between them. The CDR3 loop spans 14 amino acids. The CDR3 sequence is CASSQDEGPWPQHF. The CDR3, as DNA: TGCGCCAGCAGCCAAGATGAGGGCCCGTGGCCCCAGCATTTT.

CDR3 protein: CATSAGGLTGANVLTF. The CDR3 DNA sequence: TGTGCCACCAGCGCTGGAGGGCTGACTGGGGCCAACGTCCTGACTTTC. The gene calls are TRBV15 and TRBJ2-6; maybe TRBD2 (6 bases). CDR1 LNHNV and CDR2 YYDKDF come from the germline V gene (reference sequence). The V and J ends lost 5 bases and 2 bases respectively, with 13 bases between them. The CDR3 is 16 amino acids.

The sample holds many counts of this clone. The V gene is TRBV4-1, the J gene TRBJ1-2; D is possibly TRBD1 (5 bases). This CDR3 is built from 15 residues. The V and J ends lost 4 bases and 6 bases respectively, with 18 bases between them. Germline CDR1 is MGHRA and CDR2 is YSYEKL. CDR3 coding DNA: TGCGCCAGCAGCCCCCAGCTCGAGGGGATGAATGGCTACACCTTC. Its protein product is CASSPQLEGMNGYTF.

This clone was seen just once. The V call is TRBV5-1, the J call TRBJ1-1; D not certain. The CDR3 has 13 residues. Per germline, CDR1 SGHRS and CDR2 YFSETQ. V was pared by 7 bases and J by 0 bases, with 10 bases between. The CDR3 nucleotides read TGCGCCAGCCGCGTAATACTGAACACTGAAGCTTTCTTT. It is translated as CASRVILNTEAFF.

The chain has TRBV10-3 and TRBJ2-1; no clear D gene. V lost 6 bases, J lost 7 bases, and 7 bases lay in between. This CDR3 comprises 11 residues. Germline V CDR1 and CDR2: ENHRY, SYGVKD. In nucleotides, the CDR3 is TGTGCCATCAGCTCTTCGAATGAGCAGTTCTTC. This encodes CAISSSNEQFF.

This rearrangement joins TRBV30 to TRBJ2-2; D may match TRBD1 or TRBD2 (5 bases each). CDR1 is GTSNPN and CDR2 is SVGIG in the germline V gene (reference sequence). The V and J ends lost 0 bases and 2 bases respectively, with 10 bases between them. The CDR3 has 15 amino acids. CDR3 residues: CAWSVRGINTGELFF. Here the CDR3 DNA reads TGTGCCTGGAGTGTACGGGGCATTAACACCGGGGAGCTGTTTTTT. Looking up the rest from reference TRBV30 and TRBJ2-2 gives the full variable domain: SQTIHQWPATLVQPVGSPLSLECTVEGTSNPNLYWYRQAAGRGLQLLFYSVGIGQISSEVPQNLSASRPQDRQFILSSKKLLLSDSGFYLCAWSVRGINTGELFFGEGSRLTVL.

Notes on this clone: An end of the junction does not agree with germline; a read error may underlie this. The chain is built from TRBV30 and TRBJ1-2; D might be TRBD1 (6 bases). The CDR3 has 12 residues. The V gene's germline CDR1 is GTSNPN and CDR2 SVGIG (reference sequence). CDR3 region: CAWSLQGAFVYF. DNA for the CDR3: TGTGCCTGGAGTTTACAGGGTGCCTTTGTTTACTTC.

The rearrangement uses TRBV7-8 and TRBJ1-1, with D uncertain. Germline V gene data show CDR1 as SGHVS and CDR2 as FQNEAQ. CDR3 length: 14 residues. Trimming shortened V by 8 bases and J by 2 bases, and 15 bases separated the two germline ends. For the CDR3, the DNA is TGTGCCAGCGTTCCGATGGGTACCAACACTGAAGCTTTCTTT. Its protein product is CASVPMGTNTEAFF.